One and the same sample provided the 9 T cell receptor beta chains below, sequenced in a study of post-analysis software for immune sequencing data. Whole-study findings and limits: Included in a set of about five TRBV segments more frequent in patients than controls were TRBV5-6, TRBV5-1 and TRBV20-1.

cDNA libraries of TCR beta carried unique molecular identifiers. MiXCR, applied by TCRdb to the PCR reads, yields one record per CDR3 protein. Altogether about 760,000 distinct CDR3 sequences are present, 25% to 30% being singletons, with the ten largest covering 0.56%. These receptors are not linked to any known antigen. The sample comprised blood. Source of these receptors: a girl aged 10-17 years with multiple sclerosis.

The rearrangement joins TRBV10-3 to TRBJ2-1; D unresolved. Trimming shortened V by 11 bases and J by 2 bases, and 16 bases separated the two germline ends. CDR3 size: 14 residues. Germline CDR1 and CDR2: ENHRY and SYGVKD. The CDR3 DNA reads TGTGCCGCCTCCCCGGTCCAGGCCTACAATGAGCAGTTCTTC. Protein product: CAASPVQAYNEQFF.

The V call is TRBV7-9, the J call TRBJ2-3; D uncertain. The CDR3 is 14 amino acids. CDR1 SEHNR and CDR2 FQNEAQ come from the germline V gene (reference sequence). V was trimmed by 5 bases and J by 2 bases, leaving 11 bases between them. CDR3 protein: CASSQTGNTDTQYF. Written as DNA, the CDR3 is TGTGCCAGCAGCCAGACGGGCAACACAGATACGCAGTATTTT. The variable domain in full, with the rest retrieved from reference TRBV7-9 and TRBJ2-3, is DTGVSQNPRHKITKRGQNVTFRCDPISEHNRLYWYRQTLGQGPEFLTYFQNEAQLEKSRLLSDRFSAERPKGSFSTLEIQRTEQGDSAMYLCASSQTGNTDTQYFGPGTRLTVL.

In its sample, this clonotype was seen many times. The rearrangement uses TRBV29-1 and TRBJ2-4; 11 bases fit TRBD2. Germline V lookup: CDR1 SQVTM, CDR2 ANQGSEA. With 4 bases clipped from V and 0 bases from J, the junction kept 8 bases outside the gene matches. CDR3 length: 17 amino acids. CDR3 residues: CSVGPLAGGGAKNIQYF. CDR3 nucleotides: TGCAGCGTTGGACCCCTAGCGGGAGGTGGAGCCAAAAACATTCAGTACTTC. The full variable domain, its missing parts supplied by reference TRBV29-1 and TRBJ2-4, is SAVISQKPSRDICQRGTSLTIQCQVDSQVTMMFWYRQQPGQSLTLIATANQGSEATYESGFVIDKFPISRPNLTFSTLTVSNMSPEDSSIYLCSVGPLAGGGAKNIQYFGAGTRLSVL.

A few counts support this clonotype. The chain has TRBV27 and TRBJ1-6; maybe TRBD1 (6 bases). V was clipped by 8 bases and J by 10 bases, with 15 bases between them. Germline V lookup: CDR1 MNHEY, CDR2 SMNVEV (reference sequence). The CDR3 has 13 residues. The CDR3 bases are TGTGCCAGCTACAGGGTCACTGGCTCACCCCTCCACTTT. Translating gives CASYRVTGSPLHF.

The chain carries TRBV20-1 and TRBJ2-7; the match to TRBD2 covers 8 bases. V lost 2 bases to trimming and J lost 1 base; unmatched junction nucleotides: 7. The CDR3 has 15 amino acids. Germline assignment: CDR1 DFQATT and CDR2 SNEGSKA (reference sequence). CDR3 sequence: CSARNLASGSYEQYF. CDR3 DNA sequence: TGCAGTGCTAGAAATTTGGCTAGCGGGTCCTACGAGCAGTACTTC.

This chain connects TRBV7-9 to TRBJ2-1; 7 bases map to TRBD2. The V and J ends lost 5 bases and 0 bases, in that order; junction bases with no gene match: 4. The CDR3 runs to 15 residues. Germline CDR1 is SEHNR and CDR2 is FQNEAQ (reference sequence). As DNA, the CDR3 is TGTGCCAGCAGCAACGGACTAGGCTCCTACAATGAGCAGTTCTTC. Translated, it gives CASSNGLGSYNEQFF. The full variable domain, rest sourced from reference TRBV7-9 and TRBJ2-1, is DTGVSQNPRHKITKRGQNVTFRCDPISEHNRLYWYRQTLGQGPEFLTYFQNEAQLEKSRLLSDRFSAERPKGSFSTLEIQRTEQGDSAMYLCASSNGLGSYNEQFFGPGTRLTVL.

This clonotype turned up a few times. The chain couples TRBV4-3 to TRBJ2-7, with 8 positions matching TRBD1. This CDR3 region has 17 residues. Unmatched junction bases numbered 15, after V lost 3 bases and J lost 5 bases. The V gene's germline CDR1 is LGHNA and CDR2 YSLEER. The CDR3 bases are TGCGCCAGCAGCCATCCGGGTAGGGGGACAGGTGGCCACGAGCAGTACTTC. The encoded protein is CASSHPGRGTGGHEQYF.

The chain is built from TRBV5-1 and TRBJ1-1; the D gene is possibly TRBD1 (5 bases). The CDR3 has 14 amino acids. Per the germline V gene, CDR1 is SGHRS and CDR2 is YFSETQ. The V end was cut by 3 bases, the J end by 6 bases, with 15 bases between. CDR3 loop: CASSWNQGRAEAFF. The CDR3 DNA reads as TGCGCCAGCAGCTGGAATCAGGGAAGGGCTGAAGCTTTCTTT.

The J gene is TRBJ1-5, the V gene TRBV27; tentative D call: TRBD1 (6 bases). The V gene's germline CDR1 is MNHEY and CDR2 SMNVEV (reference sequence). This CDR3 comprises 15 residues. V lost 6 bases, J lost 3 bases, and 15 bases lay in between. CDR3: CASSRIGGTNQPQHF. CDR3 DNA: TGTGCCAGCAGCCGAATAGGGGGGACCAATCAGCCCCAGCATTTT.